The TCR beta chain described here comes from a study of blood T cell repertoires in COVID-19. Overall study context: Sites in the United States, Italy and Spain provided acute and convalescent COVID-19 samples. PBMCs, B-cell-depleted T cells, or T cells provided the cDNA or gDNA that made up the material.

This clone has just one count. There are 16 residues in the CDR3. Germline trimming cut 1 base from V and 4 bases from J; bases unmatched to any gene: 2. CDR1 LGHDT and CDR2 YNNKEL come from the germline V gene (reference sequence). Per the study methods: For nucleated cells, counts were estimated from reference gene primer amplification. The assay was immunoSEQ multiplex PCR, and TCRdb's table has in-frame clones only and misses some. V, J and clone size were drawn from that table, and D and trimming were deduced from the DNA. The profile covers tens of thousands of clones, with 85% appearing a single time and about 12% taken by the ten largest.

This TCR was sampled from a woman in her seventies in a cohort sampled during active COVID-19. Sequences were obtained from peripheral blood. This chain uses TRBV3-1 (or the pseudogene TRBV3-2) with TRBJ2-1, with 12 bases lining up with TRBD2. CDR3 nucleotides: TGTGCCAGCAGCCAAGCTAGCGGGAGGGTGTACAATGAGCAGTTCTTC. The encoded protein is CASSQASGRVYNEQFF.